Below, 15 T cell receptor beta chains from the same sample are listed, as sequenced in a study of identical twins. Each CDR3 protein gets one entry after TCRdb re-called the 5' RACE reads with MiXCR. The sample consists of some 900,000 distinct CDR3 sequences, 9% to 15% of them appearing once. The sample also formed part of further work on yellow fever vaccine responses in identical twins.

The source material was PBMCs. Receptor source: a woman aged 18 to 35 in good health.

This clonotype was observed a few times. V usage is TRBV12-3 or TRBV12-4 and J usage is TRBJ2-1, with TRBD2 matching over 8 bases. V gave up 5 bases and J gave up 10 bases; unmatched junction bases: 7. The length of the CDR3 is 13 residues. The CDR3 bases are TGTGCCAGCAGTCTCCGGGGGGGGCGCGAGCAGTTCTTC. This gives the protein CASSLRGGREQFF.

The chain has TRBV18 and TRBJ1-1, with D possibly matching TRBD1 (5 bases). CDR1 is KGHSH, CDR2 LQKENI, per germline. The CDR3 extends over 15 amino acids. V lost 2 bases, J lost 5 bases, and 15 bases lay in between. The CDR3 nucleotides are TGTGCCAGCTCACCAGCGTCAGGGTTGAGGACTGAAGCTTTCTTT. Translating it yields CASSPASGLRTEAFF.

This clonotype was seen a few times. V and J are TRBV6-1 and TRBJ2-7; 8 nucleotides agree with TRBD1. Germline lookup yields CDR1 MNHNS and CDR2 SASEGT. CDR3 length: 13 residues. Trimming at V came to 9 bases and at J to 6 bases, leaving 10 bases not matched to a gene. Here the CDR3 DNA reads TGTGCCAGTACGGACAGGGAAGGGATCGAGCAGTACTTC. Protein product: CASTDREGIEQYF.

This clonotype was counted between two and nine times. V usage is TRBV6-1 and J usage is TRBJ1-3; D uncertain. Trimming took off 6 bases at V and 4 bases at J, with 10 bases between the two ends. CDR1 is MNHNS, CDR2 SASEGT, per germline. This CDR3 has 13 residues. CDR3 region: CASSPSMGNTIYF. The CDR3 nucleotides are TGTGCCAGCAGCCCCAGCATGGGAAACACCATATATTTT.

In this sample, this clonotype turned up many times. V and J are TRBV2 and TRBJ2-1; tentatively, D is TRBD1 or TRBD2 (5 bases each). This CDR3 comprises 14 residues. V was shortened by 11 bases and J by 4 bases, with 18 bases between the two germline ends. Germline V lookup: CDR1 SNHLY, CDR2 FYNNEI. The CDR3 DNA reads as TGTGCCCCAAAACCCTCCGGGGCGTACAATGAGCAGTTCTTC. Its translation: CAPKPSGAYNEQFF. Combining the CDR3 with reference TRBV2 and TRBJ2-1 gives the whole variable domain EPEVTQTPSHQVTQMGQEVILRCVPISNHLYFYWYRQILGQKVEFLVSFYNNEISEKSEIFDDQFSVERPDGSNFTLKIRSTKLEDSAMYFCAPKPSGAYNEQFFGPGTRLTVL.

The chain uses TRBV12-3 or TRBV12-4 and TRBJ1-1, with D possibly being TRBD1 (6 bases). Trimming took off 4 bases at V and 11 bases at J, with 11 bases between the two ends. The CDR3 is 11 amino acids. This chain's CDR3 is CASSSGDRAFF. The CDR3 DNA is TGTGCCAGCAGTTCAGGGGACCGGGCTTTCTTT.

This chain joins TRBV7-6 and TRBJ2-1; 11 nucleotides match TRBD2. With 4 bases clipped from V and 8 bases from J, the junction kept 16 bases outside the gene matches. The CDR3 has 18 amino acids. Germline V gives CDR1 SGHVS, CDR2 FNYEAQ. The CDR3 here is CASSYRGASGRFVDEQFF. The CDR3 DNA follows: TGTGCCAGCAGCTACCGTGGGGCTAGCGGGAGGTTCGTAGATGAGCAGTTCTTC.

This clonotype was observed a handful of times. The chain is built from TRBV4-1 and TRBJ2-7; D possibly corresponds to TRBD2 (7 bases). Germline values: CDR1 MGHRA, CDR2 YSYEKL. The CDR3 is 17 residues long. V lost 0 bases and J 2 bases, leaving 17 bases between the germline ends. DNA for the CDR3: TGCGCCAGCAGCCAAGAGATGAGGGGGGGATTCCCCTACGAGCAGTACTTC. Encoded protein: CASSQEMRGGFPYEQYF.

This clonotype appeared a few times. This chain connects TRBV7-9 to TRBJ1-1; 7 positions agree with TRBD1. Looked up from germline, CDR1 is SEHNR and CDR2 is FQNEAQ (reference sequence). The CDR3 runs 17 residues. V lost 1 base, J lost 0 bases, and 8 bases stayed unmatched. Written as DNA, the CDR3 is TGTGCCAGCAGCTTAGGAGAGCAGGGGGGAATGAACACTGAAGCTTTCTTT. Translating it yields CASSLGEQGGMNTEAFF.

The V gene is TRBV13, the J gene TRBJ1-2, with 12 bases identical to TRBD1. V was pared by 0 bases and J by 6 bases, with 2 bases of the junction left unmatched. The length of the CDR3 is 15 residues. Per the germline V gene, CDR1 is PRHDT and CDR2 is FYEKMQ (reference sequence). The CDR3: CASSLGGTGGNGYTF. CDR3 DNA sequence: TGTGCCAGCAGCTTAGGAGGGACAGGGGGCAATGGCTACACCTTC.

The CDR3: CATRQANTGELFF. Written as DNA, the CDR3 is TGTGCCACCCGTCAAGCGAACACCGGGGAGCTGTTTTTT. The gene calls are TRBV24-1 and TRBJ2-2, with D unresolved. Deletions cut 9 bases from V and 0 bases from J, with 7 bases between. CDR3 size: 13 residues. Germline CDR1 is KGHDR and CDR2 is SFDVKD.

In this sample, this clonotype turned up a few times. The chain recombines TRBV6-5 with TRBJ2-2, with D unclear. This CDR3 has 14 residues. Trimming took off 2 bases at V and 6 bases at J, with 10 bases between the two ends. Germline CDR1 and CDR2: MNHEY and SVGAGI. The CDR3 bases are TGTGCCAGCAGTTACGACACGGTTCCCGGGGAGCTGTTTTTT. This translates into CASSYDTVPGELFF.

CDR3 bases: TGTGCCAGCACTGCGGGGGGTGGCACAGATACGCAGTATTTT. Translating it yields CASTAGGGTDTQYF. V gene TRBV27 combines with J gene TRBJ2-3; 8 nucleotides line up with TRBD2. The germline V gene encodes CDR1 MNHEY and CDR2 SMNVEV (reference sequence). V lost 7 bases to trimming and J lost 1 base; unmatched junction nucleotides: 4. This CDR3 spans 14 amino acids.

This clonotype was detected a few times. CDR3 DNA: TGCAGCGTTGAAGACGGGGGCTACGAGCAGTACTTC. Amino acids: CSVEDGGYEQYF. The chain recombines TRBV29-1 with TRBJ2-7; D might be TRBD2 (6 bases). Trimming stripped 0 bases from V and 3 bases from J, with 6 bases between. Germline assignment: CDR1 SQVTM and CDR2 ANQGSEA. The CDR3 sequence is 12 residues long.

The sample holds many counts of this clonotype. J is TRBJ2-1 and V is TRBV5-1, with TRBD2 identical over 13 bases. The CDR3 totals 15 residues. The trim removed 5 bases at V and 8 bases at J, leaving 7 bases unmatched. The germline V gene encodes CDR1 SGHRS and CDR2 YFSETQ. CDR3 residues: CASSALAGGPDEQFF. CDR3 DNA sequence: TGCGCCAGCAGTGCACTAGCGGGGGGGCCCGATGAGCAGTTCTTC.